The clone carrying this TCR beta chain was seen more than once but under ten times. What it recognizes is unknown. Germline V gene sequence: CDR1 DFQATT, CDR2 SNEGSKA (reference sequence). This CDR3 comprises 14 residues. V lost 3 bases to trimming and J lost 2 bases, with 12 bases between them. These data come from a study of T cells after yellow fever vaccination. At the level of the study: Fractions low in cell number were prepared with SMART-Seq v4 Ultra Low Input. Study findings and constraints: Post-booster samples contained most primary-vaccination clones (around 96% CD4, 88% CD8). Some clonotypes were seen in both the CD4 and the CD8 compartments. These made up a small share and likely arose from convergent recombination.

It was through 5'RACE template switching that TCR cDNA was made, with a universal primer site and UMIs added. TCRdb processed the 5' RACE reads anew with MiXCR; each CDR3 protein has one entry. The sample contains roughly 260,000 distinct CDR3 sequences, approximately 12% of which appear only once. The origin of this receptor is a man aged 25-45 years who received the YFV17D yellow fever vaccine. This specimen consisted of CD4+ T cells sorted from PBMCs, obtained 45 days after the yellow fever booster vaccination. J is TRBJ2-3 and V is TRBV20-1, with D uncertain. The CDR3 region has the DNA TGCAGTGCTAGCTTCCCACAATCCACAGATACGCAGTATTTT. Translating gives CSASFPQSTDTQYF.